Only one count was recorded for the clone carrying this T cell receptor beta chain. The antigen is unknown. This sample is part of a study of OX40 agonist ivuxolimab in advanced cancers. Background on the study: Males comprised 82.7% of the group, whose mean age was about 60 years (range roughly 20 to 85).

The V end lost 10 bases, the J end lost 0 bases, and 6 bases lay between the germline ends. The CDR3 is 12 residues long. CDR1 and CDR2 (germline): PRHDT, FYEKMQ (reference sequence). Study-wide results and caveats: CD8+ T cells averaged more expanded clones than CD4+. The specificity for antigen of the expanded peripheral T cells was not determined.

The method was immunoSEQ multiplex PCR; TCRdb's version includes in-frame clones alone and lacks a portion of them. The sample holds about 28,000 clones, approximately 86% seen once. J is TRBJ2-2 and V is TRBV13; a possible D gene is TRBD1 (5 bases). The TCR originated in an adult with an advanced solid tumor such as melanoma, head and neck, liver or kidney cancer. Sequenced material: CD4+ or CD8+ T cells sorted from blood, taken in a trial of the OX40 agonist ivuxolimab. CDR3 in amino acids: CAIRANTGELFF. DNA for the CDR3: TGTGCCATCAGGGCGAACACCGGGGAGCTGTTTTTT.